These T cell receptor beta chains were read from a single sample in a study of blood T cell repertoires in COVID-19. The method was immunoSEQ multiplex PCR; TCRdb's version includes in-frame clones alone and lacks a portion of them. Among 55,000 to 65,000 clones listed, roughly 87% were seen once. The sequencing input was peripheral blood. The receptors here all came from a human donor with acute or convalescent COVID-19. The donor label of this sample is uncertain. Each CDR3 is given with its conserved first and last residue. The D gene is left open where the match is weak. Some rows mark clone size as missing; the rest say once, few, many or name a class of expanded clone.

d_call j_call v_call clone_size cdr3_aa cdr3_nt
NA TRBJ2-7 TRBV5-4 once CASSPDGGRTYEQYF TGTGCCAGCAGCCCGGATGGGGGCAGAACCTACGAGCAGTACTTC
NA TRBJ2-3 TRBV5-1 NA CASSRSDGTDTQYF TGCGCCAGCAGCCGGTCCGATGGCACAGATACGCAGTATTTT
TRBD1 TRBJ1-4 TRBV7-8 few CASSLGRQGNEKLFF TGTGCCAGCAGCTTAGGGCGACAGGGAAATGAAAAACTGTTTTTT
NA TRBJ1-5 TRBV7-2 NA CASSSGQNSNQPQHF TGTGCCAGCAGCTCTGGACAGAATAGCAATCAGCCCCAGCATTTT
TRBD1 TRBJ2-1 TRBV18 NA CASSPDRGRYNEQFF TGTGCCAGCTCACCGGACAGGGGGCGTTACAATGAGCAGTTCTTC
TRBD2 TRBJ2-7 TRBV7-8 NA CASSSRTSGSDLREQYF TGTGCCAGCAGCTCCCGGACTAGCGGGAGTGATCTCCGAGAGCAGTACTTC
TRBD1 TRBJ1-5 TRBV24-1 few CATSGTGGRPQHF TGTGCCACCAGTGGGACAGGGGGTAGGCCCCAGCATTTT
NA TRBJ1-6 TRBV5-1 NA CASSLNREHSPLHF TGCGCCAGCAGCTTAAACAGGGAGCACTCACCCCTCCACTTT
NA TRBJ2-5 TRBV29-1 NA CSVGNRVGETQYF TGCAGCGTGGGGAACAGGGTGGGAGAGACCCAGTACTTC
NA TRBJ2-2 TRBV5-1 NA CASSLDPGSRGELFF TGCGCCAGCAGCTTGGACCCAGGTTCGAGAGGGGAGCTGTTTTTT
NA TRBJ1-2 TRBV6-6 NA CASSYPSQANYGYTF TGTGCCAGCAGTTACCCCTCCCAGGCTAACTATGGCTACACCTTC
TRBD2 TRBJ2-5 TRBV3-1/TRBV3-2 NA CASSQSAAGAETQYF TGTGCCAGCAGCCAGTCCGCGGCGGGAGCAGAGACCCAGTACTTC
TRBD1 TRBJ1-1 TRBV27 NA CASRLRRTGGRTEAFF TGTGCCAGCAGGTTACGGAGGACAGGGGGCAGGACTGAAGCTTTCTTT
TRBD2 TRBJ2-1 TRBV2 NA CASSGSAGVTVGEQFF TGTGCCAGCAGCGGCTCGGCGGGAGTAACGGTGGGTGAGCAGTTCTTC
TRBD2 TRBJ2-1 TRBV24-1 NA CATSRTSGGAVEQFF TGTGCCACCAGCCGAACTAGCGGGGGGGCCGTTGAGCAGTTCTTC
NA TRBJ1-4 TRBV19 few CASSPRGRANEKLFF TGTGCCAGTAGTCCCCGCGGCCGGGCTAATGAAAAACTGTTTTTT
TRBD1 TRBJ2-3 TRBV28 NA CASSRQGTATQYF TGTGCCAGCAGTAGACAGGGGACGGCTACGCAGTATTTT
TRBD2 TRBJ2-5 TRBV2 NA CASSESARLAGPTLAQYF TGTGCCAGCAGCGAATCTGCGAGACTAGCGGGGCCCACGTTGGCCCAGTACTTC
TRBD2 TRBJ2-1 TRBV14 NA CASSQVTVGSSGRDFEQFF TGTGCCAGCAGCCAAGTAACAGTGGGATCCAGCGGGAGGGACTTTGAGCAGTTCTTC
NA TRBJ1-2 TRBV30 NA CAWSADSGGRGLYTF TGTGCCTGGAGTGCCGACTCAGGAGGACGTGGGTTGTACACCTTC
NA TRBJ2-1 TRBV13 NA CASSSREGSSYNEQFF TGTGCCAGCAGCTCTCGGGAAGGCAGCTCCTACAATGAGCAGTTCTTC
TRBD1 TRBJ2-7 TRBV19 NA CATRDRGQYEQYF TGTGCCACCAGGGACAGGGGGCAATACGAGCAGTACTTC
TRBD2 TRBJ2-2 TRBV5-1 NA CASSEDISGRVNTGELFF TGCGCCAGCAGCGAAGATATTAGCGGGAGGGTGAACACCGGGGAGCTGTTTTTT
NA TRBJ2-4 TRBV19 NA CASSDQTGVPAKNIQYF TGTGCCAGTAGCGACCAAACCGGGGTCCCCGCCAAAAACATTCAGTACTTC
NA TRBJ2-1 TRBV18 NA CASSLAPLNEQFF TGTGCCAGCTCACTCGCCCCACTTAATGAGCAGTTCTTC
NA TRBJ2-1 TRBV30 once CAWSPLYNEQFF TGTGCCTGGAGTCCCCTTTACAATGAGCAGTTCTTC
TRBD1 TRBJ2-2 TRBV5-4 NA CASSLAGGGTGELFF TGTGCCAGCAGCTTGGCAGGGGGCGGCACCGGGGAGCTGTTTTTT
TRBD2 TRBJ2-3 TRBV9 NA CASSAYPATSGTDTQYF TGTGCCAGCAGCGCCTACCCTGCGACTAGCGGGACAGATACGCAGTATTTT
TRBD1 TRBJ2-7 TRBV5-4 NA CASSYGQGFYEQYF TGTGCCAGCAGCTATGGACAGGGTTTCTACGAGCAGTACTTC
NA TRBJ2-3 TRBV5-4 NA CASSSNRANTQYF TGTGCCAGCAGCTCAAACAGGGCGAATACGCAGTATTTT
TRBD1 TRBJ2-7 TRBV18 NA CASSGGTGTYEQYF TGTGCCAGCTCAGGGGGGACAGGAACCTACGAGCAGTACTTC
NA TRBJ1-2 TRBV19 NA CASSIEARLGYTF TGTGCCAGTAGTATAGAAGCCAGGCTTGGGTACACCTTC
NA TRBJ1-3 TRBV29-1 NA CGGGRAGNTIYF TGCGGGGGCGGCAGAGCTGGAAACACCATATATTTT
TRBD1 TRBJ2-7 TRBV7-2 few CASSVERGLEQYF TGTGCCAGCAGCGTAGAAAGGGGGCTGGAGCAGTACTTC
NA TRBJ1-1 TRBV3-1/TRBV3-2 NA CASSQEGGGNTEAFF TGTGCCAGCAGCCAAGAAGGGGGTGGGAACACTGAAGCTTTCTTT
TRBD2 TRBJ2-1 TRBV3-1/TRBV3-2 NA CASSQGLAGFFDEQFF TGTGCCAGCAGCCAAGGTCTAGCGGGATTCTTCGATGAGCAGTTCTTC
TRBD1 TRBJ2-7 TRBV2 NA CASRTGASYEQYF TGTGCCAGCAGGACAGGGGCCTCCTACGAGCAGTACTTC
TRBD2 TRBJ2-7 TRBV6-6 NA CASKTEAGDYEQYF TGTGCCAGCAAAACCGAGGCGGGAGACTACGAGCAGTACTTC
NA TRBJ2-3 TRBV28 NA CASSLLERNTDTQYF TGTGCCAGCAGTTTACTTGAGCGGAACACAGATACGCAGTATTTT
TRBD1 TRBJ1-2 TRBV10-3 NA CAISGEQGARGYTF TGTGCCATCAGTGGGGAACAGGGGGCGCGAGGCTACACCTTC
NA TRBJ2-2 TRBV30 NA CAWGSGGGLLLANTGELFF TGTGCCTGGGGGAGCGGTGGGGGCCTTCTCTTAGCGAACACCGGGGAGCTGTTTTTT
TRBD1 TRBJ1-3 TRBV19 NA CASSYGQVYGNTIYF TGTGCCAGTAGCTATGGACAGGTCTACGGAAACACCATATATTTT
TRBD1 TRBJ1-2 TRBV7-9 NA CASSLDTGTVGPGYTF TGTGCCAGCAGCTTAGACACCGGGACAGTCGGACCCGGCTACACCTTC
TRBD1 TRBJ2-5 TRBV24-1 NA CATSDPQGGPQETQYF TGTGCCACCAGTGACCCACAGGGGGGCCCCCAAGAGACCCAGTACTTC
NA TRBJ1-1 TRBV5-4 NA CASSLTGRNTEAFF TGTGCCAGCAGCTTGACAGGGAGGAACACTGAAGCTTTCTTT
TRBD1 TRBJ2-3 TRBV6-5 NA CASSQGQSTDTQYF TGTGCCAGCAGTCAGGGACAGAGCACAGATACGCAGTATTTT
TRBD2 TRBJ2-3 TRBV7-2 NA CASSLVAGIATDTQYF TGTGCCAGCAGCTTAGTAGCGGGGATCGCCACAGATACGCAGTATTTT
NA TRBJ1-2 TRBV6-1 once CASSETAFYGYTF TGTGCCAGCAGTGAGACAGCCTTCTATGGCTACACCTTC
NA TRBJ2-3 TRBV3-1/TRBV3-2 NA CASSQVGTKDTQYF TGTGCCAGCAGCCAAGTCGGTACCAAAGATACGCAGTATTTT
NA TRBJ2-7 TRBV19 NA CASSIGRSSYEQYF TGTGCCAGTAGTATTGGGAGGAGCTCCTACGAGCAGTACTTC
NA TRBJ2-2 TRBV6-5 NA CASSYSPANTGELFF TGTGCCAGCAGTTACTCGCCAGCGAACACCGGGGAGCTGTTTTTT
TRBD1 TRBJ1-1 TRBV5-1 NA CASSREGTEQAFF TGCGCCAGCAGCCGAGAGGGGACAGAGCAAGCTTTCTTT
TRBD1 TRBJ2-5 TRBV15 NA CATSRRTGGWETQYF TGTGCCACCAGCAGAAGAACAGGGGGCTGGGAGACCCAGTACTTC
NA TRBJ1-4 TRBV28 NA CASSGNVGDSNEKLFF TGTGCCAGCAGTGGAAACGTAGGGGATTCTAATGAAAAACTGTTTTTT